What follows are 17 T cell receptor beta chains derived from one specimen sequenced in a study of blood T cell repertoires in COVID-19. Profiled with immunoSEQ multiplex PCR; TCRdb holds only in-frame clones, not every one. The sample has approximately 210,000 clones, roughly 88% seen once. Material: peripheral blood. These TCRs come from a man aged 25-45 years who had recovered from COVID-19.

The rearrangement joins TRBV10-3 to TRBJ2-7; 12 bases align to TRBD1. CDR3 length equals 22 residues. Germline V lookup: CDR1 ENHRY, CDR2 SYGVKD. V lost 4 bases to trimming and J lost 0 bases; unmatched junction nucleotides: 22. Here the CDR3 DNA reads TGTGCCATCAGTGTACCGGTTGATGGGCGGGACAGGGGGCCAAAATTCTCCTACGAGCAGTACTTC. It specifies CAISVPVDGRDRGPKFSYEQYF.

The chain carries TRBV6-5 and TRBJ1-4; possibly TRBD1 for D (5 bases). Germline lookup yields CDR1 MNHEY and CDR2 SVGAGI. Deletions cut 0 bases from V and 11 bases from J, with 10 bases between. This CDR3 has 13 residues. This CDR3 is CASSYSFAGKLFF. For the CDR3, the DNA is TGTGCCAGCAGTTACTCTTTCGCAGGGAAACTGTTTTTT.

The chain carries TRBV20-1 and TRBJ1-5; 8 nucleotides align to TRBD1. Per germline, CDR1 DFQATT and CDR2 SNEGSKA (reference sequence). J gave up 0 bases and V 3 bases, and 13 bases lay outside the gene matches. This CDR3 has 18 residues. The DNA of the CDR3 is TGCAGTGCTAGTAGGCAATCCGGGACAGGCGCTAGCAATCAGCCCCAGCATTTT. Protein product: CSASRQSGTGASNQPQHF.

The rearrangement uses TRBV3-1 (or the pseudogene TRBV3-2) and TRBJ2-7, with TRBD1 matching 8 bases. V was clipped by 4 bases and J by 2 bases; unmatched bases: 4. CDR3 size: 14 residues. In germline, CDR1 is LGHDT, CDR2 YNNKEL (reference sequence). The CDR3 DNA follows: TGTGCCAGCAGCCGCGGGACAGGTGCCTACGAGCAGTACTTC. Its protein is CASSRGTGAYEQYF.

The chain combines TRBV2 with TRBJ1-2; tentatively, D is TRBD1 (6 bases). The germline gives CDR1 SNHLY, CDR2 FYNNEI. The CDR3 length is 13 residues. The V gene lost 6 bases and the J gene lost 2 bases, with 10 bases spanning the gap. CDR3 bases: TGTGCCAGCAGCCTAGGACAGAACTATGGCTACACCTTC. Translated, it gives CASSLGQNYGYTF.

CDR3 residues: CASSYSKGATDIQYF. CDR3 DNA: TGTGCCAGCAGTTACTCGAAGGGGGCGACGGACATTCAGTACTTC. The rearrangement links TRBV6-5 to TRBJ2-4; TRBD1 agrees at 7 bases. The CDR3 contains 15 residues. Germline V CDR1 and CDR2: MNHEY, SVGAGI. The trim removed 0 bases at V and 8 bases at J, leaving 7 bases unmatched.

The chain combines TRBV12-5 with TRBJ2-1; D call uncertain. The CDR3 loop spans 13 amino acids. CDR1 is LGHNT, CDR2 FRNRAP, per germline. V lost 4 bases and J 10 bases, leaving 14 bases between the germline ends. The CDR3 region is CASGSPRFGEQFF. The CDR3 nucleotides are TGTGCTAGTGGTTCGCCCCGTTTTGGCGAGCAGTTCTTC.

This rearrangement joins TRBV13 to TRBJ2-7, with TRBD1 matching 10 bases. The V gene's germline CDR1 is PRHDT and CDR2 FYEKMQ (reference sequence). The CDR3 runs 14 residues. V dropped 5 bases and J dropped 4; count of bases not matched to a gene: 5. The CDR3 loop is CASSPGQGEYEQYF. CDR3 sequence (DNA): TGTGCCAGCAGCCCAGGACAGGGGGAGTACGAGCAGTACTTC.

The chain has TRBV4-3 and TRBJ1-2, with D uncertain. Trimming removed 0 bases from V and 0 bases from J, with 11 bases in between. Germline CDR1 reads LGHNA; CDR2 reads YSLEER. The CDR3 has 16 amino acids. The CDR3 here is CASSQDNTEANYGYTF. The CDR3 bases are TGCGCCAGCAGCCAAGATAATACAGAAGCTAACTATGGCTACACCTTC.

The V call is TRBV12-3 or TRBV12-4, the J call TRBJ1-2; 8 bases match TRBD1. The J segment lost 6 bases and the V segment lost 5 bases, leaving 5 bases of the junction unmatched. The CDR3 is 13 residues long. The chain's CDR3 is CASSPDRADGYTF. Written as DNA, the CDR3 is TGTGCCAGCAGTCCGGACAGGGCGGATGGCTACACCTTC.

This clone occurred a few times. V is TRBV19 and J is TRBJ1-6; 9 nucleotides align to TRBD1. CDR3 length: 17 residues. CDR1 LNHDA and CDR2 SQIVND come from the germline V gene (reference sequence). V shed 1 base and J 3 bases; nucleotides not matched to a gene: 4. DNA for the CDR3: TGTGCCAGTAGTATAGCACAGGGACAGGGCTATAATTCACCCCTCCACTTT. Its protein is CASSIAQGQGYNSPLHF.

The V gene is TRBV6-7, the J gene TRBJ2-3; D gene unclear. TRBV6-7 belongs to the ORF category, with a function that is uncertain. This CDR3 has 14 residues. Trimming removed 2 bases from V and 8 bases from J, with 14 bases in between. The CDR3 loop reads CASSYLRGPGTQYF. The CDR3 nucleotides read TGTGCCAGCAGTTACCTCCGTGGCCCAGGTACGCAGTATTTT.

The table lists this clone with a count of one. The gene calls are TRBV2 and TRBJ1-2; D possibly corresponds to TRBD1 (6 bases). This CDR3 region has 13 residues. Trimming took 6 bases from V and 8 from J, leaving 16 bases between them. Germline CDR1 reads SNHLY; CDR2 reads FYNNEI. CDR3 loop: CASRGGRGPGYTF. The CDR3 nucleotides read TGTGCCAGCAGGGGGGGGCGGGGACCCGGCTACACCTTC. The entire variable domain, with the rest obtained from reference TRBV2 and TRBJ1-2, is as follows: EPEVTQTPSHQVTQMGQEVILRCVPISNHLYFYWYRQILGQKVEFLVSFYNNEISEKSEIFDDQFSVERPDGSNFTLKIRSTKLEDSAMYFCASRGGRGPGYTFGSGTRLTVV.

This clone was seen just once. DNA for the CDR3: TGTGCCAGCAGCCAAGCAACGGGAGGGGCCGGAGAGACCCAGTACTTC. It yields the protein CASSQATGGAGETQYF. V usage is TRBV14 and J usage is TRBJ2-5, with 8 nucleotides matching TRBD2. With V trimmed by 1 base and J by 4 bases, 8 bases remained unmatched. Per the germline V gene, CDR1 is SGHDN and CDR2 is FVKESK. The length of the CDR3 is 16 residues. Combining the CDR3 with reference TRBV14 and TRBJ2-5 gives the whole variable domain EAGVTQFPSHSVIEKGQTVTLRCDPISGHDNLYWYRRVMGKEIKFLLHFVKESKQDESGMPNNRFLAERTGGTYSTLKVQPAELEDSGVYFCASSQATGGAGETQYFGPGTRLLVL.

The gene calls are TRBV4-2 and TRBJ1-6, with 7 bases aligning to TRBD1. This CDR3 comprises 17 residues. After removal of 0 bases from V and 7 bases from J, the junction contained 9 bases not matched to a gene. Germline CDR1 reads LGHNA; CDR2 reads YNFKEQ. The CDR3 bases are TGTGCCAGCAGCCAAGAGGGATCGGGACAGCCGAATTCACCCCTCCACTTT. Translating gives CASSQEGSGQPNSPLHF.

The gene calls are TRBV10-3 and TRBJ2-6; 7 nucleotides line up with TRBD1. This CDR3 region has 16 residues. Unmatched junction bases numbered 7, after V lost 7 bases and J lost 1 base. Germline loops: CDR1 ENHRY, CDR2 SYGVKD. CDR3 in amino acids: CAITRQGPSGANVLTF. The CDR3 DNA reads as TGTGCCATCACTCGACAGGGCCCATCTGGGGCCAACGTCCTGACTTTC.

V is TRBV7-2 and J is TRBJ2-7, with TRBD2 matching over 11 bases. V dropped 4 bases and J dropped 4; count of bases not matched to a gene: 9. The CDR3 is 16 residues long. Per germline, CDR1 SGHTA and CDR2 FQGNSA. CDR3 DNA sequence: TGTGCCAGCAGCTATGGGAGGGCTAGCGGGGGGTACGAGCAGTACTTC. It specifies CASSYGRASGGYEQYF.